This T cell receptor (beta chain) is drawn from a study of T cells expressing NK-cell markers. Across the whole study: HCMV seropositivity characterized seven of the eight sequenced donors, and seronegativity one. Study-wide findings and caveats: In about six donors, dominant CD3+CD56+NKG2C+ clonotypes ranked among the top 10 CD8+ clonotypes. A few donors showed these clonotypes also leading the CD3+CD56-NKG2C+ fraction.

The CDR3 is made up of 15 amino acids. Per germline, CDR1 MNHEY and CDR2 SMNVEV (reference sequence). A word on this clonotype: Its target is unknown.

The authors made TCR beta cDNA libraries by 5'RACE template switching. This switching added a universal primer site and UMIs. TCRdb re-called the 5' RACE reads and gives one entry per CDR3 protein, without DNA. The table lists about 380,000 distinct CDR3 sequences. The sequenced sample consisted of blood T cells: a sorted CD56 or NKG2C T cell subset, CD4+ or CD8+ T cells, or bulk PBMC T cells (not recorded which). J is TRBJ2-7 and V is TRBV27; there is no DNA to check the TCRdb D call of TRBD2. The receptor's source is a man aged 18 to 69 in good health. CDR3 amino acids: CASSLTSPPRGEQYF.